Presented here are 25 T cell receptor beta chains from one specimen sequenced in a study of T cell repertoires in cytomegalovirus infection. The antigens for these receptors are not known. Each CDR3 protein gets one entry after TCRdb re-called the reads with MiXCR. The sample has about 890,000 distinct CDR3 sequences, approximately 33% seen once. The material sequenced was cultured CD8+ T cells from PBMCs, taken from culture after CMV antigen stimulation. These receptors were taken from a human donor in good health (CMV status not recorded). Some clones in this sample may be carry-over from other donors' samples.

V usage is TRBV28 and J usage is TRBJ2-2, with TRBD1 as a possible D gene (5 bases). The V gene's germline CDR1 is MDHEN and CDR2 SYDVKM. V shed 5 bases and J shed 0 bases, with 13 bases lying between them. The CDR3 runs 16 residues. CDR3 bases: TGTGCCAGCAGTCCGACAGACCTTCCGAACACCGGGGAGCTGTTTTTT. It specifies CASSPTDLPNTGELFF. The full variable domain, completed using reference TRBV28 and TRBJ2-2, is DVKVTQSSRYLVKRTGEKVFLECVQDMDHENMFWYRQDPGLGLRLIYFSYDVKMKEKGDIPEGYSVSREKKERFSLILESASTNQTSMYLCASSPTDLPNTGELFFGEGSRLTVL.

The chain uses TRBV7-6 and TRBJ1-2; possibly TRBD1 for D (5 bases). Germline V gives CDR1 SGHVS, CDR2 FNYEAQ. The V and J ends lost 0 bases and 7 bases respectively, with 15 bases between them. CDR3 length equals 15 residues. CDR3 sequence: CASSLASSQGGGYTF. The CDR3 coding sequence is TGTGCCAGCAGCTTAGCAAGCAGTCAGGGCGGTGGCTACACCTTC.

On this clonotype: One end of the junction varies from germline; a read error may be responsible. The rearrangement joins TRBV7-7 to TRBJ2-1; D perhaps matches TRBD2 (5 bases). The CDR3 is made up of 13 amino acids. Germline CDR1 and CDR2: SSHAT and FNYEAQ (reference sequence). The CDR3 loop reads CASSLAQSGEQFF. For the CDR3, the DNA is TGTGCTAGCAGCTTAGCGCAATCTGGGGAGCAGTTCTTC.

The rearrangement uses TRBV7-6 and TRBJ2-3, with D perhaps TRBD2 (7 bases). Trimming pared 2 bases from V and 2 bases from J, leaving 20 bases between. CDR1 and CDR2 from the germline V gene are SGHVS and FNYEAQ. There are 18 residues in the CDR3. The CDR3 DNA is TGTGCCAGCAGCTTAACAGCGGACGGAGGGGGGGTCACAGATACGCAGTATTTT. Protein sequence: CASSLTADGGGVTDTQYF.

In DNA form, the CDR3 reads TGCAGTGCTACATGGACAGGGAACGAAAAACTGTTTTTT. Amino acid sequence: CSATWTGNEKLFF. J is TRBJ1-4 and V is TRBV20-1, with TRBD1 identical over 8 bases. There are 13 residues in the CDR3. Trimming removed 4 bases from V and 8 bases from J; junction bases left unmatched: 6. The germline CDR1 and CDR2 sequences are DFQATT and SNEGSKA (reference sequence).

The rearrangement links TRBV27 to TRBJ2-1, with 9 bases fitting TRBD2. From germline, CDR1 is MNHEY and CDR2 SMNVEV (reference sequence). This CDR3 comprises 14 residues. Trimming cost V 5 bases and J 9 bases; bases outside gene matches: 8. CDR3: CASSPLGGGVEQFF. CDR3 DNA sequence: TGTGCCAGCAGTCCCTTGGGCGGGGGGGTTGAGCAGTTCTTC.

The CDR3 nucleotides are TGCGCCACCCGGGAGTCACAGGCCAAAAACATTCAGTACTTC. Its translation: CATRESQAKNIQYF. The chain carries TRBV5-1 and TRBJ2-4, with D tentatively TRBD2 (6 bases). Trimming removed 9 bases at V and 1 base at J, with 14 bases between. The CDR3 covers 14 residues. Germline CDR1 and CDR2: SGHRS and YFSETQ.

The J gene is TRBJ2-1, the V gene TRBV10-3, with D tentatively TRBD2 (5 bases). The CDR3 length is 13 residues. The germline V gene has CDR1 ENHRY and CDR2 SYGVKD. V lost 3 bases to trimming and J lost 6 bases, with 9 bases between them. This CDR3 reads CAISDGVGNEQFF. The CDR3 DNA is TGTGCCATCAGTGACGGGGTTGGCAATGAGCAGTTCTTC.

The chain employs TRBV6-1 and TRBJ2-3; TRBD2 matches 13 bases. The V and J ends lost 6 bases and 3 bases, in that order; junction bases with no gene match: 6. The germline V gene encodes CDR1 MNHNS and CDR2 SASEGT. The CDR3 is made up of 16 amino acids. The CDR3 sequence is CASSGTSGVWTDTQYF. DNA for the CDR3: TGTGCCAGCAGCGGGACTAGCGGGGTCTGGACAGATACGCAGTATTTT.

This clonotype was seen only a few times. This chain joins TRBV4-3 and TRBJ2-1; 8 bases are a match to TRBD2. This CDR3 comprises 19 residues. Germline loops: CDR1 LGHNA, CDR2 YSLEER. After removal of 0 bases from V and 0 bases from J, the junction contained 10 bases not matched to a gene. CDR3 sequence reads: CASSQEAGGPPSSYNEQFF. As DNA, the CDR3 is TGCGCCAGCAGCCAAGAGGCGGGGGGCCCACCGAGCTCCTACAATGAGCAGTTCTTC.

The chain combines TRBV20-1 with TRBJ1-1; no clear D. The CDR3 has 13 residues. From germline, CDR1 is DFQATT and CDR2 SNEGSKA (reference sequence). V was trimmed by 3 bases and J by 8 bases, leaving 16 bases between them. The CDR3 loop reads CSASGRAFKEAFF. In DNA, the CDR3 is TGCAGTGCTAGTGGACGGGCCTTCAAGGAAGCTTTCTTT.

In its sample, this clonotype was seen a few times. This chain's CDR3 is CASRSTGSSGNTIYF. In DNA form, the CDR3 reads TGTGCCAGCAGATCTACAGGGAGCTCTGGAAACACCATATATTTT. The chain employs TRBV11-2 and TRBJ1-3; possibly TRBD1 for D (6 bases). Looked up from germline, CDR1 is SGHAT and CDR2 is FQNNGV. There are 15 residues in the CDR3. The V and J ends lost 6 bases and 0 bases respectively, with 12 bases between them.

This clonotype was found a few times. The chain employs TRBV10-3 and TRBJ2-5, with 8 positions matching TRBD2. The ends lost 7 bases at V and 2 bases at J; junction bases unmatched: 6. Germline loops: CDR1 ENHRY, CDR2 SYGVKD. The CDR3 length is 14 residues. CDR3 in DNA: TGTGCCATCAATAGCGGGGCCCAACAAGAGACCCAGTACTTC. This sequence encodes CAINSGAQQETQYF.

This clonotype was found a few times. J is TRBJ2-5 and V is TRBV4-3; 9 bases fit TRBD2. V dropped 2 bases and J dropped 2; count of bases not matched to a gene: 9. The CDR3 runs 17 residues. CDR1 is LGHNA, CDR2 YSLEER, per germline. The CDR3: CASSQTDLAGQQETQYF. The CDR3 nucleotides are TGCGCCAGCAGCCAAACGGACCTAGCGGGACAACAAGAGACCCAGTACTTC.

The chain couples TRBV28 to TRBJ2-1; 9 nucleotides match TRBD1. CDR1 and CDR2 from the germline V gene are MDHEN and SYDVKM. V was pared by 4 bases and J by 4 bases, with 8 bases of the junction left unmatched. This CDR3 spans 16 amino acids. CDR3 protein: CASSSQQGAPYNEQFF. The CDR3 region has the DNA TGTGCCAGCAGTTCCCAACAGGGGGCCCCATACAATGAGCAGTTCTTC.

This clonotype was picked up one time. The chain carries TRBV28 and TRBJ2-3; no clear D gene. Germline lookup yields CDR1 MDHEN and CDR2 SYDVKM. The CDR3 is 17 residues long. V was cut by 2 bases and J by 2 bases, with 17 bases left in between. The CDR3 region is CASSLGRGTYHTDTQYF. CDR3 coding DNA: TGTGCCAGCAGTTTAGGGCGAGGCACCTATCACACAGATACGCAGTATTTT.

This CDR3 is CASSPGQGVGYTF. In nucleotides, the CDR3 is TGTGCCAGCAGTCCAGGACAGGGAGTCGGCTACACCTTC. J is TRBJ1-2 and V is TRBV27; 8 bases map to TRBD1. The junction had 7 bases not matched to a gene; V was cut back by 5 bases and J by 8 bases. CDR1 MNHEY and CDR2 SMNVEV come from the germline V gene (reference sequence). CDR3 length: 13 amino acids.

This clonotype has just a few counts. V and J are TRBV19 and TRBJ2-1; D call uncertain. V lost 6 bases to trimming and J lost 8 bases, with 8 bases between them. Per germline, CDR1 LNHDA and CDR2 SQIVND (reference sequence). The CDR3 loop spans 11 amino acids. This CDR3 is CASREMYEQFF. The CDR3 coding sequence is TGTGCCAGTAGGGAAATGTATGAGCAGTTCTTC.

Comment on this clonotype: This may stem from a read error, because a much larger clone lies one nucleotide away. J is TRBJ1-2 and V is TRBV7-2, with D uncertain. CDR1 and CDR2 from the germline V gene are SGHTA and FQGNSA. This CDR3 contains 15 residues. V gave up 2 bases and J gave up 9 bases, with 19 bases separating them. CDR3 sequence (DNA): TGTGCCAGCAGCTTAAAGAGGGCAGCCCCATATCGCTACACCTTC. Protein product: CASSLKRAAPYRYTF.

The gene calls are TRBV4-1 and TRBJ2-2; TRBD2 agrees at 10 bases. J gave up 4 bases and V 3 bases, and 8 bases lay outside the gene matches. Germline V gene sequence: CDR1 MGHRA, CDR2 YSYEKL. This CDR3 is built from 17 residues. The CDR3 protein is CASSHRPGLASTGELFF. The CDR3 coding sequence is TGCGCCAGCAGCCATAGACCGGGACTAGCGAGCACCGGGGAGCTGTTTTTT.

This clonotype occurred a few times. The chain has TRBV28 and TRBJ2-7, with 11 nucleotides matching TRBD1. V shed 7 bases and J 3 bases; nucleotides not matched to a gene: 17. The CDR3 extends over 18 amino acids. CDR1 and CDR2 (germline): MDHEN, SYDVKM. In DNA, the CDR3 is TGTGCCAGCAACCCCGGACAGGGGGCCCGAGGGTACTACTACGAGCAGTACGTC. The encoded protein is CASNPGQGARGYYYEQYV.

Ten or more counts support this clonotype. The chain combines TRBV12-3 or TRBV12-4 with TRBJ2-3, with TRBD1 matching 8 bases. There are 19 residues in the CDR3. The trim removed 6 bases at V and 2 bases at J, leaving 19 bases unmatched. CDR3 nucleotide sequence: TGTGCCAGCAGCGAGACCCAGACAGGGGTTGGGACCTACACAGATACGCAGTATTTT. This encodes CASSETQTGVGTYTDTQYF.

This clonotype has just a few counts. The chain joins TRBV12-3 or TRBV12-4 to TRBJ1-2; 9 nucleotides line up with TRBD1. The CDR3 covers 13 residues. The J segment lost 8 bases and the V segment lost 8 bases, leaving 9 bases of the junction unmatched. The CDR3 loop is CASPRDRDQGYTF. CDR3 DNA: TGTGCCAGCCCCCGGGACAGGGACCAAGGCTACACCTTC.

The chain has TRBV2 and TRBJ1-5; 10 positions match TRBD1. J gave up 2 bases and V 6 bases, and 4 bases lay outside the gene matches. Germline V CDR1 and CDR2: SNHLY, FYNNEI. The CDR3 covers 15 residues. In DNA form, the CDR3 reads TGTGCCAGCAGGGGGACAGGGGAGGGCAATCAGCCCCAGCATTTT. Protein product: CASRGTGEGNQPQHF. Together with reference TRBV2 and TRBJ1-5, the CDR3 gives the full variable domain: EPEVTQTPSHQVTQMGQEVILRCVPISNHLYFYWYRQILGQKVEFLVSFYNNEISEKSEIFDDQFSVERPDGSNFTLKIRSTKLEDSAMYFCASRGTGEGNQPQHFGDGTRLSIL.

V gene TRBV4-1 combines with J gene TRBJ2-3; 13 bases are a match to TRBD2. Germline loops: CDR1 MGHRA, CDR2 YSYEKL. V trimming: 3 bases; J trimming: 1 base; junction bases outside the gene matches: 4. The CDR3 is made up of 17 amino acids. CDR3 sequence (DNA): TGCGCCAGCAGCCAGTTTGGGACTAGCGGGGGCACAGATACGCAGTATTTT. Residues: CASSQFGTSGGTDTQYF.